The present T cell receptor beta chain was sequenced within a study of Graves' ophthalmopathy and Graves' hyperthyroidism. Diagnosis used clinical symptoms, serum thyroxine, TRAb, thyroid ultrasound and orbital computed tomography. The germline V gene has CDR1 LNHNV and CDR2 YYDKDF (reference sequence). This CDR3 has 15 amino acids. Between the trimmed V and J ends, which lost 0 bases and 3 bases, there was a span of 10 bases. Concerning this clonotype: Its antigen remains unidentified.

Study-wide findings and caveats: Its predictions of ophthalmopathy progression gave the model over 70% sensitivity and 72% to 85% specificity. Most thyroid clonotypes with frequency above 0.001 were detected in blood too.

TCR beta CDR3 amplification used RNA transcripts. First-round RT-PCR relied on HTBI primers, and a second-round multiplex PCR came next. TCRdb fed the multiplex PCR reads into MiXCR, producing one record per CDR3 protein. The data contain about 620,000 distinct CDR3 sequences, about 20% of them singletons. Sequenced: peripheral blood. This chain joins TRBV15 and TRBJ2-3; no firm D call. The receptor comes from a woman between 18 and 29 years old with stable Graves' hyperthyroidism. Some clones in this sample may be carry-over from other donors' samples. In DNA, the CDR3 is TGTGCCACCAGCAGAGATCTGGGAAGAACAGATACGCAGTATTTT. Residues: CATSRDLGRTDTQYF.